This passage covers 15 T cell receptor beta chains from one sample sequenced in a study of Ad26.COV2.S vaccination and SARS-CoV-2 variants. Using immunoSEQ multiplex PCR, the repertoire was profiled, and TCRdb retains in-frame clones only, with some absent. The sample has around 320,000 clones, around 84% seen once. Noted treatment: some 20 received Ad26.COV2.S at low or high dose, single or two shots; roughly 5 received placebo; per-sample allocation not given. Sampling took place 63 days after the first vaccine or placebo injection. The material sequenced was peripheral blood, taken in a trial of Ad26.COV2.S vaccine versus placebo. These receptors were obtained from a person between 18 and 59 years old who received the Ad26.COV2.S COVID-19 vaccine or a placebo.

The chain uses TRBV30 and TRBJ1-1, with 9 positions matching TRBD1. The length of the CDR3 is 16 residues. Per germline, CDR1 GTSNPN and CDR2 SVGIG (reference sequence). The V segment lost 0 bases and the J segment 0 bases; nucleotides outside the gene matches: 5. In DNA, the CDR3 is TGTGCCTGGAGTGTAAAGGACAGGGGAGTGAACACTGAAGCTTTCTTT. Its protein is CAWSVKDRGVNTEAFF.

The rearrangement links TRBV7-2 to TRBJ2-7; D call uncertain. Germline V gene data show CDR1 as SGHTA and CDR2 as FQGNSA. This CDR3 contains 12 residues. Trimming left V 5 bases short and J 4 bases short, with 9 bases between. Written as DNA, the CDR3 is TGTGCCAGCAGCCCCGACCCTTACGAGCAGTACTTC. It codes for CASSPDPYEQYF.

The genes are TRBV6-1 and TRBJ1-3; D remains ambiguous. The V gene's germline CDR1 is MNHNS and CDR2 SASEGT. This CDR3 is built from 15 residues. V was trimmed by 2 bases and J by 0 bases, leaving 8 bases between them. The chain's CDR3 is CASSELWGSGNTIYF. As DNA, the CDR3 is TGTGCCAGCAGTGAATTATGGGGCTCTGGAAACACCATATATTTT.

For the CDR3, the DNA is TGTGCCAGCACTCAGGGAGGTGGCTACACCTTC. Protein product: CASTQGGGYTF. The V gene is TRBV6-5, the J gene TRBJ1-2; tentatively, D is TRBD1 (5 bases). The ends were cut back, 7 bases at V and 7 bases at J, with 10 bases in the middle. Germline values: CDR1 MNHEY, CDR2 SVGAGI. The length of the CDR3 is 11 residues.

This clone appeared a few times. This rearrangement joins TRBV5-5 to TRBJ2-7; weak D call: TRBD2 (6 bases). The ends were cut back, 3 bases at V and 11 bases at J, with 18 bases in the middle. Germline V lookup: CDR1 SGHKS, CDR2 YYEKEE (reference sequence). The CDR3 has 13 amino acids. DNA of the CDR3: TGTGCCAGCAGCTGGAGGGACTTCTCAGTAGAGTACTTC. This codes for CASSWRDFSVEYF.

There are a few counts of this clone. The DNA of the CDR3 is TGTGCCAGCAGTTCCCCAGGCTCTGGAAACACCATATATTTT. Translating gives CASSSPGSGNTIYF. The chain joins TRBV6-5 to TRBJ1-3, with D unclear. Trimming shortened V by 4 bases and J by 0 bases, and 7 bases separated the two germline ends. Germline-derived CDR1 and CDR2 are MNHEY and SVGAGI. This CDR3 has 14 residues.

The rearrangement joins TRBV13 to TRBJ2-2; 10 nucleotides line up with TRBD1. V lost 5 bases to trimming and J lost 4 bases; unmatched junction nucleotides: 7. This CDR3 comprises 16 residues. The germline CDR1 and CDR2 sequences are PRHDT and FYEKMQ (reference sequence). The CDR3 loop reads CASSRPGQGTTGELFF. CDR3 nucleotides: TGTGCCAGCAGCCGCCCGGGACAGGGGACCACCGGGGAGCTGTTTTTT.

The table lists this clone with a few counts. The V call is TRBV5-1, the J call TRBJ2-7; a possible D gene is TRBD1 (7 bases). CDR1 and CDR2 (germline): SGHRS, YFSETQ. The CDR3 is 14 residues long. V was trimmed by 4 bases and J by 5 bases, leaving 16 bases between them. The CDR3 is CASSAGQLWDEQYF. The CDR3 coding sequence is TGCGCCAGCAGCGCGGGACAGCTTTGGGACGAGCAGTACTTC.

The chain carries TRBV27 and TRBJ2-5; D uncertain. Germline CDR1 reads MNHEY; CDR2 reads SMNVEV (reference sequence). This CDR3 comprises 14 residues. Trimming pared 6 bases from V and 2 bases from J, leaving 13 bases between. CDR3 in amino acids: CASRATMRQETQYF. The CDR3 DNA follows: TGTGCCAGCAGGGCAACTATGCGGCAAGAGACCCAGTACTTC.

This clone came up a few times. This sequence joins TRBV5-1 and TRBJ1-6; no clear D gene. From germline, CDR1 is SGHRS and CDR2 YFSETQ. The V gene lost 4 bases and the J gene lost 5 bases, with 13 bases spanning the gap. This CDR3 contains 15 residues. Here the CDR3 DNA reads TGCGCCAGCAGCAAATCCCGGGTCGATAATTCACCCCTCCACTTT. Amino acid sequence: CASSKSRVDNSPLHF.

V is TRBV5-4 and J is TRBJ2-7; 8 nucleotides line up with TRBD2. Trimming at V came to 0 bases and at J to 2 bases, leaving 4 bases not matched to a gene. The CDR3 has 15 amino acids. Germline lookup yields CDR1 SGHNT and CDR2 YYREEE (reference sequence). CDR3 in amino acids: CASSLGRGGTYEQYF. The CDR3 DNA reads as TGTGCCAGCAGCTTGGGACGGGGGGGGACCTACGAGCAGTACTTC. Using reference TRBV5-4 and TRBJ2-7 for the parts outside the CDR3, the full variable domain is ETGVTQSPTHLIKTRGQQVTLRCSSQSGHNTVSWYQQALGQGPQFIFQYYREEENGRGNFPPRFSGLQFPNYSSELNVNALELDDSALYLCASSLGRGGTYEQYFGPGTRLTVT.

The chain links TRBV5-3 to TRBJ2-3, with 12 bases identical to TRBD2. TRBV5-3 is assigned to the ORF class and has an uncertain function. The length of the CDR3 is 19 residues. V shed 0 bases, J shed 2 bases, and the junction held 10 bases outside the gene matches. The CDR3 sequence: CARSLDQLRLAGVTDTQYF. The CDR3 bases are TGTGCCAGAAGCTTGGATCAACTCCGACTAGCGGGGGTCACAGATACGCAGTATTTT.

The chain carries TRBV12-5 and TRBJ1-5; D gene uncertain. V lost 2 bases and J lost 6, with 11 bases in between. The CDR3 runs 14 residues. The germline V gene has CDR1 LGHNT and CDR2 FRNRAP. The CDR3 DNA is TGTGCTAGTGGTTTGTCACCCACCTTTCAGCCCCAGCATTTT. It encodes CASGLSPTFQPQHF.

The chain employs TRBV30 and TRBJ1-1; D is unresolved. This CDR3 has 11 residues. Between the trimmed V and J ends, which lost 5 bases and 0 bases, there was a span of 4 bases. Germline CDR1 is GTSNPN and CDR2 is SVGIG (reference sequence). The CDR3 sequence: CAWLLNTEAFF. CDR3 coding DNA: TGTGCCTGGCTTTTGAACACTGAAGCTTTCTTT.

The chain's CDR3 is CASSGQLYQNEKLFF. The CDR3 nucleotides read TGTGCCAGCAGTGGCCAACTTTATCAGAATGAAAAACTGTTTTTT. The chain uses TRBV2 and TRBJ1-4; D remains unclear. The CDR3 has 15 amino acids. Per germline, CDR1 SNHLY and CDR2 FYNNEI. V was cut by 4 bases and J by 5 bases, with 14 bases left in between.